These 15 T cell receptor beta chains originate from one sample sequenced in a study of cytomegalovirus exposure and HLA in healthy donors. The PCR ran on 60 Vbeta and 13 Jbeta primers. Using immunoSEQ multiplex PCR, the repertoire was profiled, and TCRdb retains in-frame clones only, with some absent. The sample yields over 200,000 clones, around 85% seen once. The sample consisted of PBMCs. The receptors here all came from a human donor in good health.

This chain joins TRBV5-1 and TRBJ1-1; D gene unclear. Germline CDR1 reads SGHRS; CDR2 reads YFSETQ. The CDR3 consists of 14 residues. V was shortened by 4 bases and J by 1 base, with 11 bases between the two germline ends. CDR3 sequence reads: CASSRVPENTEAFF. CDR3 nucleotides: TGCGCCAGCAGCCGGGTCCCGGAGAACACTGAAGCTTTCTTT.

The chain uses TRBV7-6 and TRBJ1-4; D uncertain. CDR3 length equals 17 residues. Trimming stripped 5 bases from V and 5 bases from J, with 21 bases between. Germline CDR1 SGHVS, CDR2 FNYEAQ. The CDR3 DNA is TGTGCCAGCAGCCCACTGTTTTTAGAGGGAAAAAATGAAAAACTGTTTTTT. It specifies CASSPLFLEGKNEKLFF.

This clone was recorded a few times. The chain recombines TRBV2 with TRBJ2-1; 10 nucleotides line up with TRBD2. Germline assignment: CDR1 SNHLY and CDR2 FYNNEI. The CDR3 extends over 17 amino acids. V shed 7 bases and J 8 bases; nucleotides not matched to a gene: 17. The CDR3 region is CASTRRGASGSTDEQFF. Here the CDR3 DNA reads TGTGCCAGCACCAGGAGGGGGGCTAGCGGGAGTACGGATGAGCAGTTCTTC.

This chain uses TRBV15 with TRBJ2-3, with D perhaps TRBD2 (5 bases). Germline CDR1 is LNHNV and CDR2 is YYDKDF (reference sequence). Trimming removed 4 bases from V and 5 bases from J, with 16 bases in between. The CDR3 runs 15 residues. In nucleotides, the CDR3 is TGTGCCACCAGCACATCCGAGGTAGAGGGAGATACGCAGTATTTT. It encodes CATSTSEVEGDTQYF.

As regards this clone: The sample carries other DNA sequences with the same CDR3. This rearrangement joins TRBV7-2 to TRBJ2-1; D perhaps matches TRBD2 (6 bases). The germline CDR1 and CDR2 sequences are SGHTA and FQGNSA. Trimming pared 0 bases from V and 0 bases from J, leaving 6 bases between. CDR3 length equals 15 residues. The CDR3 nucleotides are TGTGCCAGCAGCTTAGCCGGGAGCTCCTACAATGAGCAGTTCTTC. Translation gives CASSLAGSSYNEQFF. The full variable domain, with the rest looked up from reference TRBV7-2 and TRBJ2-1, is GAGVSQSPSNKVTEKGKDVELRCDPISGHTALYWYRQSLGQGLEFLIYFQGNSAPDKSGLPSDRFSAERTGGSVSTLTIQRTQQEDSAVYLCASSLAGSSYNEQFFGPGTRLTVL.

The J gene is TRBJ2-2, the V gene TRBV7-2, with 9 bases matching TRBD2. Trimming at V came to 0 bases and at J to 4 bases, leaving 6 bases not matched to a gene. CDR3 size: 17 residues. Germline CDR1 is SGHTA and CDR2 is FQGNSA. For the CDR3, the DNA is TGTGCCAGCAGCTTAGCATGGCTAGCGGGAATCACCGGGGAGCTGTTTTTT. It specifies CASSLAWLAGITGELFF.

As DNA, the CDR3 is TGTGCCAGCAGTTTTAAAAGGGGACTAGTCTTGAATACGCAGTATTTT. Encoded protein: CASSFKRGLVLNTQYF. The gene calls are TRBV28 and TRBJ2-3; 8 bases agree with TRBD2. The J segment lost 7 bases and the V segment lost 3 bases, leaving 12 bases of the junction unmatched. In germline, CDR1 is MDHEN, CDR2 SYDVKM. This CDR3 contains 16 residues.

This chain links TRBV27 with TRBJ2-2; perhaps TRBD1 as D (6 bases). There are 15 residues in the CDR3. Trimming shortened V by 7 bases and J by 6 bases, and 18 bases separated the two germline ends. Germline-derived CDR1 and CDR2 are MNHEY and SMNVEV (reference sequence). Here the CDR3 DNA reads TGTGCCAGCACAATATCTACAGGGTCCGCCGGGGAGCTGTTTTTT. This gives the protein CASTISTGSAGELFF.

The chain links TRBV7-9 to TRBJ2-2, with unresolved D. V dropped 5 bases and J dropped 2 bases, with 9 bases sitting between them. CDR1 is SEHNR, CDR2 FQNEAQ, per germline (reference sequence). The CDR3 sequence is 14 residues long. The CDR3 loop is CASSVNRNTGELFF. The CDR3 DNA reads as TGTGCCAGCAGCGTCAACAGAAACACCGGGGAGCTGTTTTTT.

This chain connects TRBV7-2 to TRBJ1-2; 10 nucleotides align to TRBD1. CDR1 SGHTA and CDR2 FQGNSA come from the germline V gene. This CDR3 is 15 amino acids long. The J segment lost 6 bases and the V segment lost 6 bases, leaving 10 bases of the junction unmatched. The CDR3 DNA reads as TGTGCCAGCAGTCTACCGACAGGGGGCGCCGATGGCTACACCTTC. It translates to CASSLPTGGADGYTF. The variable domain in full, with the rest retrieved from reference TRBV7-2 and TRBJ1-2, is GAGVSQSPSNKVTEKGKDVELRCDPISGHTALYWYRQSLGQGLEFLIYFQGNSAPDKSGLPSDRFSAERTGGSVSTLTIQRTQQEDSAVYLCASSLPTGGADGYTFGSGTRLTVV.

The chain links TRBV6-5 to TRBJ1-5; no clear D gene. This CDR3 is built from 13 residues. Germline V gene data show CDR1 as MNHEY and CDR2 as SVGAGI. V was clipped by 6 bases and J by 4 bases, with 10 bases between them. The CDR3 is CASRMMSNQPQHF. The DNA of the CDR3 is TGTGCCAGCAGGATGATGAGTAATCAGCCCCAGCATTTT.

This chain links TRBV27 with TRBJ2-5, with 14 bases aligning to TRBD2. CDR1 MNHEY and CDR2 SMNVEV come from the germline V gene (reference sequence). This CDR3 has 16 amino acids. The J segment lost 4 bases and the V segment lost 5 bases, leaving 6 bases of the junction unmatched. Here the CDR3 reads CASSPGLAGGGETQYF. CDR3 bases: TGTGCCAGCAGTCCAGGACTAGCGGGAGGAGGAGAGACCCAGTACTTC.

The chain is built from TRBV4-1 and TRBJ1-5; D unresolved. The ends were cut back, 0 bases at V and 6 bases at J, with 9 bases in the middle. CDR3 length: 14 amino acids. CDR1 and CDR2 (germline): MGHRA, YSYEKL. CDR3 loop: CASSQDAAPQPQHF. The CDR3 DNA reads TGCGCCAGCAGCCAAGATGCGGCACCTCAGCCCCAGCATTTT.

This clone has just a few counts. This sequence joins TRBV7-9 and TRBJ1-1; D is undetermined. V was pared by 4 bases and J by 5 bases, with 5 bases between. The CDR3 is made up of 11 amino acids. Germline CDR1 reads SEHNR; CDR2 reads FQNEAQ (reference sequence). DNA of the CDR3: TGTGCCAGCAGCTATCCAACTGAAGCTTTCTTT. It codes for CASSYPTEAFF.

This chain uses TRBV4-2 with TRBJ2-2, with 8 bases lining up with TRBD2. This CDR3 comprises 15 residues. J gave up 1 base and V 3 bases, and 1 base lay outside the gene matches. CDR1 and CDR2 from the germline V gene are LGHNA and YNFKEQ. The CDR3 DNA sequence: TGTGCCAGCAGCCAGACTAGCGTGAACACCGGGGAGCTGTTTTTT. Protein product: CASSQTSVNTGELFF.